A single sample gave rise to the 3 T cell receptor beta chains below, sequenced in a study of T-cell memory formation after mild COVID-19. A single record per CDR3 protein comes from TCRdb applying MiXCR to the 5' RACE reads. This sample carries around 260,000 distinct CDR3 sequences, roughly 17% of them seen once, and the ten largest clones take more than 20%. The specimen was PBMCs or a T cell subset sorted from them (not recorded which). These TCRs come from a man between 18 and 35 years old who had mild COVID-19 (a few samples of this study predate the infection). Cell type and time point are not known.

The V gene is TRBV20-1, the J gene TRBJ1-3; D ambiguous. The germline gives CDR1 DFQATT, CDR2 SNEGSKA (reference sequence). With 0 bases removed from V and 2 bases from J, the gap between germline ends came to 8 bases. The CDR3 is 14 amino acids. The CDR3 loop is CSARDGGPGNTIYF. The CDR3, as DNA: TGCAGTGCTAGAGATGGAGGACCTGGAAACACCATATATTTT.

This clonotype was seen only a few times. The V call is TRBV4-1, the J call TRBJ2-7; D gene unclear. The CDR3 covers 16 residues. The ends were cut back, 3 bases at V and 2 bases at J, with 17 bases in the middle. CDR1 and CDR2 from the germline V gene are MGHRA and YSYEKL. The CDR3 DNA reads TGCGCCAGCAGCCAGGAGACGTGGTCCCGAACCTACGAGCAGTACTTC. It yields the protein CASSQETWSRTYEQYF.

V gene TRBV3-1 combines with J gene TRBJ1-1, with 7 bases aligning to TRBD1. Losses at the gene ends were 1 base for V and 1 base for J; bases not matched to a gene: 3. There are 15 residues in the CDR3. Germline CDR1 is LGHDT and CDR2 is YNNKEL (reference sequence). Here the CDR3 reads CASSQAGTENTEAFF. CDR3 nucleotide sequence: TGTGCCAGCAGCCAAGCCGGGACAGAGAACACTGAAGCTTTCTTT.